This entry is about one T cell receptor (beta chain). These data come from a study of T cell responses to AZD1222 COVID-19 vaccine. Measured with immunoSEQ multiplex PCR; TCRdb has only the in-frame clones, and not every one. There are 130,000 to 150,000 clones in the sample; less than 95% occur only once, and roughly 3.1% lies in the top ten. With V trimmed by 5 bases and J by 9 bases, 16 bases remained unmatched. The CDR3 has 16 residues. Germline CDR1 is SGHNT and CDR2 is YYREEE (reference sequence). The TCR sequence derives from an adult in good health. Sequencing used peripheral blood, obtained on day 0 of AZD1222 vaccination. This chain connects TRBV5-4 to TRBJ2-1; 8 bases are shared with TRBD2. For the CDR3, the DNA is TGTGCCAGCAGAAGAACCGGGACTAGAGGTTCCGGTGAGCAGTTCTTC. It codes for CASRRTGTRGSGEQFF.